This TCR beta chain was recovered during a study of CD8 T cells in Susac syndrome (dated by TCRdb to between 2018 and 2021). Regarding the study in general: The study used repertoire sequencing to test whether antigen drove CD8+ T cell activation and differentiation in Susac syndrome.

The CDR3 measures 12 amino acids from cysteine to phenylalanine. The sequence is cut down to CDR3 DNA, 36 bases in frame from base 1. V loses 6 bases of germline sequence and J loses 4 bases, and the interval between the two ends is 7 bases. The germline V gene specifies SGHTA as CDR1 and FQGNSA as CDR2. RNA was extracted with the RNeasy kit and roughly 0.45 to 1 ug was reverse transcribed using random hexamers. The immunoSEQ multiplex PCR assay, covering 54 Vbeta and 13 Jbeta segments, was used to amplify TCR beta CDR3 regions. To correct PCR amplification bias, a synthetic template baseline was used for both primer optimization and computational correction. Regarding the original processing steps: Reads were annotated to V, D and J genes per IMGT and analyzed with immunoSEQ Analyzer, keeping only productive sequences. Clonality was calculated as one minus the Shannon entropy normalized by log2 of the number of productive unique sequences. Public and private clones were assessed among the 100 most prevalent clones of each patient and control. Clones were defined as Susac-specific if absent from the healthy and MS cohorts, from approximately 1,100 published viral clones and from other ImmuneACCESS disease sequences. TCRdb took the public reads, trimmed them with fastp at Q25, ran MiXCR for clone calling and kept in-frame beta chains. Rows are combined by CDR3 protein, so each entry shows the most common genes and DNA. The V and J calls were determined by TCRdb, not by the authors. Here the sample has about 250,000 distinct CDR3 sequences; just under 95% occur a single time. Roughly 0.072% of the sample goes to the ten largest clones.

Turning to this clonotype: It lacks a known antigen. No much larger clonotype is one base removed from it; base qualities were not supplied.

Overall results and qualifications from the work: The number of individuals in the TCR sequencing and HLA analysis was acknowledged as relatively small.

High-throughput TCR beta sequencing profiled peripheral blood CD8+ and CD4+ T cells from healthy donors, Susac syndrome patients and multiple sclerosis patients. The multiple sclerosis controls were treatment-naive patients who had stable or active relapsing-remitting disease and met the revised McDonald criteria. Bulk CD8+ and CD4+ T cells were purified by magnetic negative isolation, whereas CD8+ TEMRA cells were enriched by FACS. Blood was collected in EDTA tubes and processed within 24 hours, with PBMCs isolated through density gradient centrifugation. PBMCs intended for TCR sequencing were cryopreserved in liquid nitrogen and thawed later in a water bath at 37 degrees C. Purity of sorted or isolated CD4+, CD8+ and CD8+ TEMRA cells was at least 90%.

Rearrangement joined TRBV7-2 to TRBJ2-4; the D gene assignment is ambiguous. Material for sequencing was CD4+ T cells from PBMCs. The clonotype originates from a human donor with multiple sclerosis. The CDR3 sequence is CASSVLKNIQYF. The DNA sequence is TGTGCCAGCAGTGTCCTGAAAAACATTCAGTACTTC.